Listed here is a single T cell receptor (beta chain). Looked up from germline, CDR1 is LNHDA and CDR2 is SQIVND (reference sequence). The CDR3 sequence is 17 residues long. V lost 3 bases and J 0 bases, leaving 17 bases between the germline ends. The assay was immunoSEQ multiplex PCR, and TCRdb's table has in-frame clones only and misses some. The sample has some 77,000 clones, around 89% seen once. The data derive from a study of T cell changes during pregnancy in multiple sclerosis. The chain has TRBV19 and TRBJ1-1; D remains ambiguous. Specimen: peripheral blood, collected before pregnancy. This TCR came from a female donor with multiple sclerosis, enrolled in a pregnancy study. The CDR3 DNA follows: TGTGCCAGTAGTATTGTCAGGTCCCCCGGGGTGAACACTGAAGCTTTCTTT. Amino acids: CASSIVRSPGVNTEAFF.